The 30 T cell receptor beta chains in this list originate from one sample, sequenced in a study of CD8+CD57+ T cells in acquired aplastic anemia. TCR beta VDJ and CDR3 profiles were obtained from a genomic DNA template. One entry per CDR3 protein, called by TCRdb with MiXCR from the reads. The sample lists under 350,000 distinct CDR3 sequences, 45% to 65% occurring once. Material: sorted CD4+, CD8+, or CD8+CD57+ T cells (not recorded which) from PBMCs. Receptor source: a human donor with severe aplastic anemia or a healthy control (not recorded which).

The CDR3 DNA reads TGTGCCAGCCGGGGCAGGGGGCCCTACGAGCAGTACTTC. It encodes CASRGRGPYEQYF. This chain connects TRBV12-3 or TRBV12-4 to TRBJ2-7; 8 bases agree with TRBD1. This CDR3 region has 13 residues. V shed 8 bases and J 2 bases; nucleotides not matched to a gene: 5.

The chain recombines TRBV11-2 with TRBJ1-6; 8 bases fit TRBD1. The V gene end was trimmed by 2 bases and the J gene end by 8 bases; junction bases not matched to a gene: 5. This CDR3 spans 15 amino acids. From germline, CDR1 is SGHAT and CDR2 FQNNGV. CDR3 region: CASSLIPTGDSPLHF. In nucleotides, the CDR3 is TGTGCCAGCAGCTTAATTCCGACAGGGGATTCACCCCTCCACTTT.

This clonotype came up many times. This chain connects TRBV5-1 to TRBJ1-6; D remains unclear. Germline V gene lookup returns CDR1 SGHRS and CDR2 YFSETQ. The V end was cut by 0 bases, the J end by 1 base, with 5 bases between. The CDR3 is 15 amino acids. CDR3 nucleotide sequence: TGCGCCAGCAGCTTGGGGGGATCCTATAATTCACCCCTCCACTTT. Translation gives CASSLGGSYNSPLHF.

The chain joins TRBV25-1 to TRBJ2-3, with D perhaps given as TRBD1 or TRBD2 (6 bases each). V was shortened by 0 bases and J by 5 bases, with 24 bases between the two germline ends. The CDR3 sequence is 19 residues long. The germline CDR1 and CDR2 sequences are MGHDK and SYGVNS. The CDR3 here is CASSEYRGETAGWIDTQYF. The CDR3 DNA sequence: TGTGCCAGCAGTGAATATAGGGGGGAGACGGCGGGGTGGATAGATACGCAGTATTTT.

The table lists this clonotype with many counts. The CDR3 here is CSARGGQSEEQYF. CDR3 bases: TGCAGTGCTAGAGGGGGACAGTCGGAGGAGCAGTACTTC. This rearrangement joins TRBV20-1 to TRBJ2-7, with 7 bases aligning to TRBD1. This CDR3 has 13 amino acids. The V segment lost 1 base and the J segment 7 bases; nucleotides outside the gene matches: 7. Germline CDR1 and CDR2: DFQATT and SNEGSKA (reference sequence).

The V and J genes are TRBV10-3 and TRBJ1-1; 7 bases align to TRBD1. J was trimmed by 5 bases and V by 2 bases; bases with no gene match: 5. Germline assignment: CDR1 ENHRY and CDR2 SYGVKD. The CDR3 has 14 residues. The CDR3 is CAISEEGAQTEAFF. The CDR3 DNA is TGTGCCATCAGTGAGGAGGGGGCCCAGACTGAAGCTTTCTTT.

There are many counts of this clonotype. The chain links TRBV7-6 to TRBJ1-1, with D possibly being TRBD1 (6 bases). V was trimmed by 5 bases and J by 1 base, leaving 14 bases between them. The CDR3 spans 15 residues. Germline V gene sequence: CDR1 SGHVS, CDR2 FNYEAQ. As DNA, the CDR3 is TGTGCCAGCAGCCCGATACAGGGCTGGAACACTGAAGCTTTCTTT. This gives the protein CASSPIQGWNTEAFF.

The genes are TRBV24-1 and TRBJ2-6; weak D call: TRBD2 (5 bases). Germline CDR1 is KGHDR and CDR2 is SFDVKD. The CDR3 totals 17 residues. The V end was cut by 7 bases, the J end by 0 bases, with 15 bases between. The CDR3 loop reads CATRQDSTISGANVLTF. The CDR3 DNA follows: TGTGCCACCAGGCAGGACTCCACTATCTCTGGGGCCAACGTCCTGACTTTC.

This CDR3 reads CSALTSGRALDTQYF. In DNA form, the CDR3 reads TGCAGTGCCCTTACTAGCGGGAGGGCCTTAGATACGCAGTATTTT. V gene TRBV20-1 combines with J gene TRBJ2-3, with TRBD2 matching over 13 bases. The CDR3 totals 15 residues. Germline values: CDR1 DFQATT, CDR2 SNEGSKA (reference sequence). The V segment lost 6 bases and the J segment 5 bases; nucleotides outside the gene matches: 8.

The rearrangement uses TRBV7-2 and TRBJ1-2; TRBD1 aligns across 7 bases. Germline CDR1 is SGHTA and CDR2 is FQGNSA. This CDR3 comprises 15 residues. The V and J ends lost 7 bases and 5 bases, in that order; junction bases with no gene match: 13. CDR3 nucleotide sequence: TGTGCCAGCACCGACCGACAGGGAGGAGGGTATGGCTACACCTTC. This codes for CASTDRQGGGYGYTF.

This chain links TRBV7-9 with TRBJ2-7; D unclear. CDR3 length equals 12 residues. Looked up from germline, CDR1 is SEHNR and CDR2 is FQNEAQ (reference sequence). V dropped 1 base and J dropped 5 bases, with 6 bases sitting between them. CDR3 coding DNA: TGTGCCAGCAGCTTAGAGGGCAACGAGCAGTACTTC. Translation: CASSLEGNEQYF.

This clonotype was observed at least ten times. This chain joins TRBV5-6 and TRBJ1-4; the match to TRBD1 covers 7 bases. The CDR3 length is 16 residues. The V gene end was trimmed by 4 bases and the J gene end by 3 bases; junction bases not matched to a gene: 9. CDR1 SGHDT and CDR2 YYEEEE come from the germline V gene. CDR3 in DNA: TGTGCCAGCAGCGAACAGGGGTTGAGAGCTAATGAAAAACTGTTTTTT. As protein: CASSEQGLRANEKLFF.

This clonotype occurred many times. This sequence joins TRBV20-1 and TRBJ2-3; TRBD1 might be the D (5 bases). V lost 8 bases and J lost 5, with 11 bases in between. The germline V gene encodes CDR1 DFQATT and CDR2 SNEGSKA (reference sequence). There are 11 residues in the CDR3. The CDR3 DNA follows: TGCAGTCCTCTCCAGGGAGATACGCAGTATTTT. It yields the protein CSPLQGDTQYF.

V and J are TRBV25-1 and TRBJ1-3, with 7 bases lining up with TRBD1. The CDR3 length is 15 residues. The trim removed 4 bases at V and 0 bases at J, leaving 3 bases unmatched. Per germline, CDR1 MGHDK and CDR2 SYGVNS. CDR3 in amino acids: CASSVAGGSGNTIYF. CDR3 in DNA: TGTGCCAGCAGTGTGGCAGGGGGCTCTGGAAACACCATATATTTT.

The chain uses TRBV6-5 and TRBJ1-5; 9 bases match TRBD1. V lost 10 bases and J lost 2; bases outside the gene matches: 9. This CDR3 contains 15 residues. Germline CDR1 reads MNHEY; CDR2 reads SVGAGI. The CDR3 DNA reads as TGTGCCACCTCGTGGGACAGGGCCGGCAATCAGCCCCAGCATTTT. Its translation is CATSWDRAGNQPQHF.

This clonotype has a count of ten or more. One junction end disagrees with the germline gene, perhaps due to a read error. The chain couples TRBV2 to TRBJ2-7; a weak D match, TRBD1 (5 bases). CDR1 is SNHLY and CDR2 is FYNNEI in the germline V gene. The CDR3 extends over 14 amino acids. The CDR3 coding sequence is TGTGCCAGCAATGAAGGGCAGGGCCCCTACGAGCAGTACTTC. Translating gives CASNEGQGPYEQYF.

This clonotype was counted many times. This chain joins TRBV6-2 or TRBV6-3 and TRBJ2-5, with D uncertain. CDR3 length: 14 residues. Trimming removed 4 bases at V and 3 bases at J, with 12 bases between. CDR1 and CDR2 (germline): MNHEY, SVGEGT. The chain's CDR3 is CASSSPWRKETQYF. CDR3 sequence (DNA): TGTGCCAGCAGTTCCCCCTGGCGAAAAGAGACCCAGTACTTC.

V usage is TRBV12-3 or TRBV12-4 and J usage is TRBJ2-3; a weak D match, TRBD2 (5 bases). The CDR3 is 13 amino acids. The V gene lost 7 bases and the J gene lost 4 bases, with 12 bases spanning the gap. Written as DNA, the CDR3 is TGTGCCAGCACCTCCTGGGGAGCAGATACGCAGTATTTT. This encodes CASTSWGADTQYF.

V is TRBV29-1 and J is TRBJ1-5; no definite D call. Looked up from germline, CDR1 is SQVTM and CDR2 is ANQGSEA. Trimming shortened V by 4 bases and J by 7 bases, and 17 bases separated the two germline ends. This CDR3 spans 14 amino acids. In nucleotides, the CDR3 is TGCAGCGTTGGTGGAAATTCGGGGAGCCAGCCCCAGCATTTT. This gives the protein CSVGGNSGSQPQHF.

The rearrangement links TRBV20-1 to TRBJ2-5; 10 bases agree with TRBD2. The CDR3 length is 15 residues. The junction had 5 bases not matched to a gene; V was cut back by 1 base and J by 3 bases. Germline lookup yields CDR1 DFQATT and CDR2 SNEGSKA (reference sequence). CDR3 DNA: TGCAGTGCTAGAGTAGGGACTAGCGCTGAAGAGACCCAGTACTTC. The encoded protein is CSARVGTSAEETQYF.

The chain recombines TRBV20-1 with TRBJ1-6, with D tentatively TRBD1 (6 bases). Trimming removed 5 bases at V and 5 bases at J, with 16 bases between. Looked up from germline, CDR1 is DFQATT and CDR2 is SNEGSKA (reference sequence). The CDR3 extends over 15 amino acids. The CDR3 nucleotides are TGCAGTGCTGTCGGGGGGGGGCAGGATAATTCACCCCTCCACTTT. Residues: CSAVGGGQDNSPLHF.

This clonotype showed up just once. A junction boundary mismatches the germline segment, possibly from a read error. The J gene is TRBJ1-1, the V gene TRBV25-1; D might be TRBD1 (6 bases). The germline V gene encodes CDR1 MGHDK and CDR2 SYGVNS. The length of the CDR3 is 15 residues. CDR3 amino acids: CTSSEGGKGNTEAFF. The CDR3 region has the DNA TGTACCAGCAGTGAAGGGGGGAAGGGAAACACTGAAGCTTTCTTT.

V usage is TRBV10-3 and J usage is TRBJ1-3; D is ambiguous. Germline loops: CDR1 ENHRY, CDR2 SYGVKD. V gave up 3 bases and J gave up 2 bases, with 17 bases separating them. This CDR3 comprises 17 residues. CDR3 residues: CAISDPGRLGAGNTIYF. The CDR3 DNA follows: TGTGCCATCAGTGACCCGGGCAGGCTGGGTGCTGGAAACACCATATATTTT.

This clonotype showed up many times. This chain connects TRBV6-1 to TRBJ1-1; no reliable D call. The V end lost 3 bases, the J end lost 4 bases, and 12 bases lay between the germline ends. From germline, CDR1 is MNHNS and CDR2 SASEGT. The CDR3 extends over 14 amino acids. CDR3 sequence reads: CASSDKGSTTEAFF. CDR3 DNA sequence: TGTGCCAGCAGTGACAAGGGATCCACCACTGAAGCTTTCTTT.

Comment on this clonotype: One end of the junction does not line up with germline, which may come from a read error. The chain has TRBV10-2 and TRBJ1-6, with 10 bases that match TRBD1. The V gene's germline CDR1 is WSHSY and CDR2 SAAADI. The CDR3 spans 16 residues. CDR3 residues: CASSAQDRGWGSPFHF. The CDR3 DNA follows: TGCGCCAGCAGTGCCCAGGACAGGGGGTGGGGTTCACCCTTCCACTTT.

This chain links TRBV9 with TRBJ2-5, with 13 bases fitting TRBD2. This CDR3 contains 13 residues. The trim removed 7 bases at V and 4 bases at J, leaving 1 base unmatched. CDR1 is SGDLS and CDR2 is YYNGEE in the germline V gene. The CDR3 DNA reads TGTGCCAGCCGGACTAGCGGGGGAGAGACCCAGTACTTC. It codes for CASRTSGGETQYF.

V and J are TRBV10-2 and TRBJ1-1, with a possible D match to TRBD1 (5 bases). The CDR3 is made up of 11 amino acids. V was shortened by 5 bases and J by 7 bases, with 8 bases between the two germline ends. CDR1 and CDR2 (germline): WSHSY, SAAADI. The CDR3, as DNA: TGCGCCAGCAGTATGGGGGGTGAAGCTTTCTTT. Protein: CASSMGGEAFF.

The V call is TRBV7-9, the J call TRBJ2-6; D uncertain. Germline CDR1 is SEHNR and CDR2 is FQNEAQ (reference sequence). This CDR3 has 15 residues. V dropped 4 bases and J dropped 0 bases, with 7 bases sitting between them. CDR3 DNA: TGTGCCAGCAGCTCCACGACCTCTGGGGCCAACGTCCTGACTTTC. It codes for CASSSTTSGANVLTF.

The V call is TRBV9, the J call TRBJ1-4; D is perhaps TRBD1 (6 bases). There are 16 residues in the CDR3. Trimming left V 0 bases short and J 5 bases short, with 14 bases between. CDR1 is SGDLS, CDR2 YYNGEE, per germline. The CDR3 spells CASSVGLRTVNEKLFF. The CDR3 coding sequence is TGTGCCAGCAGCGTAGGCCTTAGGACAGTGAATGAAAAACTGTTTTTT.

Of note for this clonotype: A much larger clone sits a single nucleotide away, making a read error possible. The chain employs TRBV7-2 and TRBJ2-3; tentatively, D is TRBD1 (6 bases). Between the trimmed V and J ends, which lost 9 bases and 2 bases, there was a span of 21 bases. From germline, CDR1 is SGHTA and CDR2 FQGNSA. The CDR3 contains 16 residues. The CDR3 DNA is TGTGCCAGTAGGCACGGGGCAGGGGTCTTCACAGATACGCAGTATTTT. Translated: CASRHGAGVFTDTQYF.